The 21 T cell receptor beta chains listed next were all sequenced from one sample in a study of B cell selection in AIRE deficiency. The protocol was immunoSEQ multiplex PCR, while the TCRdb copy is restricted to in-frame clones and leaves out a portion. The table includes 20,000 to 30,000 clones, less than 97% detected once. Conventional CD4 T cells were sorted as CD4+CD127+ cells. The sample was CD4+CD127+ conventional T cells sorted from PBMCs. These receptors came from a human donor in good health.

This clone came up once. The chain joins TRBV7-2 to TRBJ2-1; 9 bases are shared with TRBD2. Trimming at V came to 5 bases and at J to 3 bases, leaving 14 bases not matched to a gene. The CDR3 contains 18 residues. Germline CDR1 SGHTA, CDR2 FQGNSA. The DNA for the CDR3 is TGTGCCAGCAGCCCGCCCGCCGGGGCGGGAGGGCGCTACAATGAGCAGTTCTTC. Translation: CASSPPAGAGGRYNEQFF.

V and J are TRBV27 and TRBJ1-5, with D possibly being TRBD1 (6 bases). Germline V lookup: CDR1 MNHEY, CDR2 SMNVEV (reference sequence). V was trimmed by 6 bases and J by 8 bases, leaving 14 bases between them. The CDR3 runs to 13 residues. The CDR3 DNA follows: TGTGCCAGCAGCCCAGACAGGTTGGAGCCCCAGCATTTT. Protein sequence: CASSPDRLEPQHF.

The chain employs TRBV5-8 and TRBJ1-4; 9 nucleotides line up with TRBD1. V lost 4 bases and J lost 7; bases outside the gene matches: 14. The CDR3 sequence is 17 residues long. Germline CDR1 reads SGHTS; CDR2 reads YDEGEE. CDR3 sequence (DNA): TGTGCCAGCAGCGTCGGGACAGGGAGGCTCGATGGTGAAAAACTGTTTTTT. Translation: CASSVGTGRLDGEKLFF.

The V and J genes are TRBV5-4 and TRBJ1-2; 7 bases match TRBD1. V trimming: 0 bases; J trimming: 1 base; junction bases outside the gene matches: 12. This CDR3 region has 18 residues. Looked up from germline, CDR1 is SGHNT and CDR2 is YYREEE (reference sequence). DNA of the CDR3: TGTGCCAGCAGCTTGGGGCCTTCCGGGACAGCCCATAACTATGGCTACACCTTC. This gives the protein CASSLGPSGTAHNYGYTF.

The chain carries TRBV2 and TRBJ2-1, with TRBD1 identical over 9 bases. V lost 6 bases and J lost 2; bases outside the gene matches: 5. Germline loops: CDR1 SNHLY, CDR2 FYNNEI. The CDR3 totals 15 residues. The chain's CDR3 is CASSSGQGAYNEQFF. Here the CDR3 DNA reads TGTGCCAGCAGCTCGGGACAGGGTGCCTACAATGAGCAGTTCTTC. Using reference TRBV2 and TRBJ2-1 for the parts outside the CDR3, the full variable domain is EPEVTQTPSHQVTQMGQEVILRCVPISNHLYFYWYRQILGQKVEFLVSFYNNEISEKSEIFDDQFSVERPDGSNFTLKIRSTKLEDSAMYFCASSSGQGAYNEQFFGPGTRLTVL.

This chain connects TRBV7-5 to TRBJ2-7. TRBV7-5 is classified as a pseudogene. This CDR3 comprises 18 residues. This CDR3 is CARSLAQRRAIESYEQYF. The CDR3 nucleotides read TGTGCCAGAAGCTTAGCCCAGCGCCGGGCGATTGAGTCCTACGAGCAGTACTTC.

The chain links TRBV9 to TRBJ2-1, with TRBD2 identical over 8 bases. The trim removed 0 bases at V and 4 bases at J, leaving 6 bases unmatched. The CDR3 covers 16 residues. From germline, CDR1 is SGDLS and CDR2 YYNGEE. DNA of the CDR3: TGTGCCAGCAGCGTAGACGCGGGAGGTGGTTACAATGAGCAGTTCTTC. Translation gives CASSVDAGGGYNEQFF.

The V and J genes are TRBV19 and TRBJ2-2; maybe TRBD1 (5 bases). This CDR3 contains 15 residues. Germline V gives CDR1 LNHDA, CDR2 SQIVND (reference sequence). Trimming shortened V by 1 base and J by 4 bases, and 10 bases separated the two germline ends. CDR3 in DNA: TGTGCCAGTAGTATAGGCTATAGGGGCACCGGGGAGCTGTTTTTT. Translation: CASSIGYRGTGELFF.

In the case of this clone: The CDR3 does not close with the conserved phenylalanine or tryptophan, likely indicating a read error. Because the CDR3's place on the DNA is in doubt, the DNA is left out and the CDR3 is given as listed by TCRdb. The chain has TRBV7-9 and TRBJ1-1; the table's TRBD1 call for D was not verified on the DNA. Germline V CDR1 and CDR2: SEHNR, FQNEAQ (reference sequence). The CDR3 has 12 amino acids, counting both end residues. CDR3 region: CASGRWDSYLFG.

The chain links TRBV6-1 to TRBJ2-7, with D unresolved. From germline, CDR1 is MNHNS and CDR2 SASEGT. With 6 bases removed from V and 5 bases from J, the gap between germline ends came to 8 bases. The CDR3 sequence is 11 residues long. The CDR3 DNA reads as TGTGCCAGCAGCGACTGGGACGAGCAGTACTTC. This encodes CASSDWDEQYF.

This chain links TRBV28 with TRBJ1-1, with D maybe TRBD1 (5 bases). This CDR3 contains 17 residues. Germline CDR1 reads MDHEN; CDR2 reads SYDVKM. V lost 2 bases and J lost 1, with 17 bases in between. CDR3 nucleotides: TGTGCCAGCAGTTTACCCCGTTGGAGAGGGGAGAACACTGAAGCTTTCTTT. Its translation is CASSLPRWRGENTEAFF.

The genes are TRBV28 and TRBJ2-1; TRBD2 matches at 7 bases. CDR3 size: 17 residues. Germline loops: CDR1 MDHEN, CDR2 SYDVKM. V dropped 4 bases and J dropped 1; count of bases not matched to a gene: 10. Here the CDR3 reads CASSSQLASGSYNEQFF. The CDR3 DNA reads as TGTGCCAGCAGTTCCCAACTAGCGTCGGGATCCTACAATGAGCAGTTCTTC.

The chain links TRBV21-1 to TRBJ2-7; the table names TRBD2, a call not compared with the DNA. TRBV21-1 is flagged as a pseudogene. This CDR3 is 14 amino acids long. CDR3 sequence (DNA): TGTGCCAGCAACCCATCGACTGAAACCTACGAGCAGTACTTC. It specifies CASNPSTETYEQYF.

The chain joins TRBV19 to TRBJ2-1, with 8 bases that match TRBD2. Germline CDR1 is LNHDA and CDR2 is SQIVND (reference sequence). The CDR3 loop spans 15 amino acids. V shed 3 bases, J shed 8 bases, and the junction held 9 bases outside the gene matches. CDR3 residues: CASSISSGGGYEQFF. The CDR3 DNA is TGTGCCAGTAGTATTTCCTCGGGAGGGGGGTATGAGCAGTTCTTC.

The chain is built from TRBV29-1 and TRBJ2-5, with D perhaps matching TRBD2 (6 bases). In germline, CDR1 is SQVTM, CDR2 ANQGSEA. With 7 bases removed from V and 1 base from J, the gap between germline ends came to 16 bases. This CDR3 comprises 14 residues. Here the CDR3 DNA reads TGCAGCGGGGAGGACCCAGCCCCCCAAGAGACCCAGTACTTC. It codes for CSGEDPAPQETQYF. The variable domain in full, with the rest retrieved from reference TRBV29-1 and TRBJ2-5, is SAVISQKPSRDICQRGTSLTIQCQVDSQVTMMFWYRQQPGQSLTLIATANQGSEATYESGFVIDKFPISRPNLTFSTLTVSNMSPEDSSIYLCSGEDPAPQETQYFGPGTRLLVL.

Worth noting for this clone: Other DNA variants within this sample encode the same CDR3. The gene calls are TRBV28 and TRBJ2-3; D may be TRBD1 (6 bases). The CDR3 consists of 13 residues. The V gene lost 2 bases and the J gene lost 4 bases, with 7 bases spanning the gap. Germline V lookup: CDR1 MDHEN, CDR2 SYDVKM. CDR3 sequence (DNA): TGTGCCAGCAGTTTACAGGGGCCAGATACGCAGTATTTT. Translation: CASSLQGPDTQYF.

This chain uses TRBV5-4 with TRBJ2-5, with 7 bases matching TRBD1. The CDR3 consists of 15 residues. V trimming: 4 bases; J trimming: 1 base; junction bases outside the gene matches: 7. Per the germline V gene, CDR1 is SGHNT and CDR2 is YYREEE (reference sequence). Here the CDR3 DNA reads TGTGCCAGCAGCACGAGACAGGGACCCCAAGAGACCCAGTACTTC. Translated: CASSTRQGPQETQYF.

The genes are TRBV11-2 and TRBJ2-7; 7 bases align to TRBD2. The CDR3 contains 15 residues. Germline CDR1 reads SGHAT; CDR2 reads FQNNGV. The V segment lost 0 bases and the J segment 0 bases; nucleotides outside the gene matches: 2. CDR3 DNA sequence: TGTGCCAGCAGCTTAGAAGGACTAGGCTCCTACGAGCAGTACTTC. This encodes CASSLEGLGSYEQYF.

The V call is TRBV2, the J call TRBJ2-2; a possible D gene is TRBD2 (6 bases). Germline-derived CDR1 and CDR2 are SNHLY and FYNNEI. The CDR3 totals 12 residues. V lost 7 bases to trimming and J lost 6 bases, with 9 bases between them. This CDR3 reads CASTAGPGELFF. The CDR3 nucleotides read TGTGCCAGCACCGCGGGGCCCGGGGAGCTGTTTTTT.

This clone appeared once. The V and J genes are TRBV18 and TRBJ2-7; the match to TRBD2 covers 10 bases. V gave up 2 bases and J gave up 2 bases; unmatched junction bases: 0. Germline CDR1 is KGHSH and CDR2 is LQKENI. The CDR3 spans 14 residues. CDR3 protein: CASSPTSGAYEQYF. Here the CDR3 DNA reads TGTGCCAGCTCACCAACTAGCGGGGCCTACGAGCAGTACTTC.

The chain joins TRBV18 to TRBJ1-2; 8 nucleotides match TRBD1. V was pared by 2 bases and J by 3 bases, with 5 bases of the junction left unmatched. Germline V gene lookup returns CDR1 KGHSH and CDR2 LQKENI. The CDR3 totals 15 residues. The CDR3 region has the DNA TGTGCCAGCTCACCATCAGGGGGCGCGGACTATGGCTACACCTTC. Residues: CASSPSGGADYGYTF. Full variable domain (outside the CDR3, taken from reference TRBV18 and TRBJ1-2): NAGVMQNPRHLVRRRGQEARLRCSPMKGHSHVYWYRQLPEEGLKFMVYLQKENIIDESGMPKERFSAEFPKEGPSILRIQQVVRGDSAAYFCASSPSGGADYGYTFGSGTRLTVV.